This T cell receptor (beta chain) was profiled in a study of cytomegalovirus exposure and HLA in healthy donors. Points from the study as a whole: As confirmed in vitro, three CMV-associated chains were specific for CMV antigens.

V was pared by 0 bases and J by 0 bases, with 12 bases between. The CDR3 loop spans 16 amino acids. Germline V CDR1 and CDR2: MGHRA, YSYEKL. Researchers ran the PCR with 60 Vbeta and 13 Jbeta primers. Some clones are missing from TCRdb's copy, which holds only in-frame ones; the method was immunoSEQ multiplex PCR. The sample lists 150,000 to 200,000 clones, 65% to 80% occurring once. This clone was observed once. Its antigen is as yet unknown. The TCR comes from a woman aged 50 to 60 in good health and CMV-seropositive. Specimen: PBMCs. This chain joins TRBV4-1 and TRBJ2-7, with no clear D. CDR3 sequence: CASSQDIQSPSYEQYF. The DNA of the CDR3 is TGCGCCAGCAGCCAAGATATCCAGTCACCCTCCTACGAGCAGTACTTC.